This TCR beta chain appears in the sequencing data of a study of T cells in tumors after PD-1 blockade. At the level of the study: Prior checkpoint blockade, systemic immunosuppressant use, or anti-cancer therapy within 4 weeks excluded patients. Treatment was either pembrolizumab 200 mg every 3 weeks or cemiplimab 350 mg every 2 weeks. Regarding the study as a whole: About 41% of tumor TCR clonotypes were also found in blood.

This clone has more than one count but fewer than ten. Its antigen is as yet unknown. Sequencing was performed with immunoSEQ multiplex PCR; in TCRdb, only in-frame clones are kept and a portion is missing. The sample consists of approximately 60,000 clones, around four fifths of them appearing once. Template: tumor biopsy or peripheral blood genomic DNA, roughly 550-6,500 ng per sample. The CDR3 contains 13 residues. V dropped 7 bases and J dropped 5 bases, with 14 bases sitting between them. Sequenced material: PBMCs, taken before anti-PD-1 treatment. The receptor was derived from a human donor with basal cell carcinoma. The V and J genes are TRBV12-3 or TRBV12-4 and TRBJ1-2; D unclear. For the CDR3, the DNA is TGTGCCAGCACCGAACGGAGAGCTTATGGCTACACCTTC. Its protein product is CASTERRAYGYTF.